Below are 5 T cell receptor beta chains sequenced from a single sample in a study of human CD8 memory T cell subsets (dated by TCRdb to the early 2020s). A Human TCR Profiling Kit was used to prepare UMI-labeled 5' RACE TCRbeta libraries. Reads reprocessed by TCRdb are summarized as one entry per CDR3 protein sequence, and DNA is absent. The sample table holds under 20,000 distinct CDR3 sequences. The ten top clones hold 5% to 6% of the sample. The material sequenced was CD8+ T cells from PBMCs. All receptors derive from a human donor in good health.

The CDR3 is CSASPTSGRAWYEQYF. This chain connects TRBV20-1 to TRBJ2-7; there is no DNA to check the TCRdb D call of TRBD2. Germline CDR1 reads DFQATT; CDR2 reads SNEGSKA (reference sequence). CDR3 size: 16 residues.

The V gene is TRBV5-6, the J gene TRBJ2-1; there is no DNA to check the TCRdb D call of TRBD1. The length of the CDR3 is 17 residues. Germline lookup yields CDR1 SGHDT and CDR2 YYEEEE. CDR3 sequence: CASSLDFRGQGGNEQFF.

The J gene is TRBJ2-3, the V gene TRBV7-2; TCRdb proposes TRBD2, but this gene call is untestable without DNA. Germline V CDR1 and CDR2: SGHTA, FQGNSA. This CDR3 has 17 residues. The CDR3 reads CASSLFSEKGPGDTQYF. The whole variable domain, filled in from reference TRBV7-2 and TRBJ2-3, reads GAGVSQSPSNKVTEKGKDVELRCDPISGHTALYWYRQSLGQGLEFLIYFQGNSAPDKSGLPSDRFSAERTGGSVSTLTIQRTQQEDSAVYLCASSLFSEKGPGDTQYFGPGTRLTVL.

The chain combines TRBV4-1 with TRBJ1-1. The CDR3 extends over 14 amino acids. The germline V gene encodes CDR1 MGHRA and CDR2 YSYEKL. This chain's CDR3 is CASSQDTGFTEAFF.

The chain is built from TRBV20-1 and TRBJ1-5. CDR1 is DFQATT and CDR2 is SNEGSKA in the germline V gene (reference sequence). This CDR3 has 20 amino acids. The chain's CDR3 is CSAKAHGEYPTYISNQPQHF.